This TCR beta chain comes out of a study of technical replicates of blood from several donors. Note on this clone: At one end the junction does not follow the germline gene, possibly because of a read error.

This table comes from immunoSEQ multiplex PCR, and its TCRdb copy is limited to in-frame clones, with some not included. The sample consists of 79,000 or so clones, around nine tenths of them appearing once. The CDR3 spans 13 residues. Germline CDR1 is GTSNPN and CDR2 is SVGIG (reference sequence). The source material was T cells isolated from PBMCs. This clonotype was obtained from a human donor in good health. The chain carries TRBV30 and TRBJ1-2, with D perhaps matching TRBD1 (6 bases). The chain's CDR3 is CAWRPDSIYGCTF. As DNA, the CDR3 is TGTGCCTGGAGGCCGGACAGCATCTATGGCTGCACCTTC.